The T cell receptor (beta chain) described here comes from a study of T cell repertoires in cytomegalovirus infection. Study at large: Both a matching HLA type and CMV infection were indicated by public TCR beta signatures.

TCRdb passed the reads through MiXCR, listing each CDR3 protein once. The repertoire holds about a million distinct CDR3 sequences, around 32% seen once, with around an eighth in the top ten. Concerning this clonotype: Antigen specificity is unknown.

Whole-study findings and limits: Cumulative public TCR beta family frequency identified carriers of CMV plus the relevant HLA.

This receptor was taken from a human donor in good health (CMV status not recorded). Some clones in this sample may be carry-over from other donors' samples. The sequencing used cultured CD8+ T cells from PBMCs, collected from culture after CMV antigen stimulation.

In DNA form, the CDR3 reads TGTGCCAGCAGCCTTACCGTCTGGGTAGCGGGGCCTTACAATGAGCAGTTCTTC. Encoded protein: CASSLTVWVAGPYNEQFF. This rearrangement joins TRBV14 to TRBJ2-1; TRBD2 agrees at 8 bases. Germline V gene sequence: CDR1 SGHDN, CDR2 FVKESK. V lost 4 bases to trimming and J lost 4 bases; unmatched junction nucleotides: 15. CDR3 length: 18 residues.